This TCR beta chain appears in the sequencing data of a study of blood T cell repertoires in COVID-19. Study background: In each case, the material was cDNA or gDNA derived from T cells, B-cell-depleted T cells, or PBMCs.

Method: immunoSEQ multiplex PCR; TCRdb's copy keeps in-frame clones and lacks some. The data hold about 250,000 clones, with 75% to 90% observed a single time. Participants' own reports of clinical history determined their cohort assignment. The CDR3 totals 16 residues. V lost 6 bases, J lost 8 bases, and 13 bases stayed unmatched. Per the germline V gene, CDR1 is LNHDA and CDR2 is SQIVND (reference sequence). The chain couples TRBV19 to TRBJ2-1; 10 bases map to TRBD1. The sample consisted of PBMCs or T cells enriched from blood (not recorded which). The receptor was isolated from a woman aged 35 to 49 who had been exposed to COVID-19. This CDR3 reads CASSQRDRGILHEQFF. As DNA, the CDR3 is TGTGCCAGTAGCCAACGGGACAGGGGTATATTGCATGAGCAGTTCTTC.